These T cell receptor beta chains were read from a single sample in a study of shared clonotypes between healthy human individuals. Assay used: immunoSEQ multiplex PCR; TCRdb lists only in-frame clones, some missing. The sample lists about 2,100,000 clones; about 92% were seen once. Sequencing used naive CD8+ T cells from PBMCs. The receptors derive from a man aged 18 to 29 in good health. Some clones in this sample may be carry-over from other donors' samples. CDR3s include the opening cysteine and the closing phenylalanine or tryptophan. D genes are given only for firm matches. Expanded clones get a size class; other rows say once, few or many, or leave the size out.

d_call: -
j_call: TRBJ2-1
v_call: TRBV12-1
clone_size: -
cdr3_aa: CASSFVGGDYNEQFF
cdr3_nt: TGTGCCAGCAGCTTTGTTGGGGGGGACTACAATGAGCAGTTCTTC

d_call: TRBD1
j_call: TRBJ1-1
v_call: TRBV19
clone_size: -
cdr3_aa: CASSPRQGARTEAFF
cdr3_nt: TGTGCCAGTAGTCCTCGACAGGGGGCGAGAACTGAAGCTTTCTTT

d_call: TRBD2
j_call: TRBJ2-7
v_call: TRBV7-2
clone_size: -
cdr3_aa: CASREGSGRMGEQYF
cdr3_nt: TGTGCCAGCAGGGAGGGTAGCGGGAGGATGGGAGAGCAGTACTTC

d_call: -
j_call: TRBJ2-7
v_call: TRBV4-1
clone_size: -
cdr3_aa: CASSQVAGSGYEQYF
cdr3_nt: TGCGCCAGCAGCCAAGTTGCTGGGTCAGGCTACGAGCAGTACTTC

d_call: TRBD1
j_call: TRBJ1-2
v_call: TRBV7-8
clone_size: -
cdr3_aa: CASSLSSGQGGYGYTF
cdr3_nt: TGTGCCAGCAGCTTATCTTCCGGACAGGGAGGCTATGGCTACACCTTC

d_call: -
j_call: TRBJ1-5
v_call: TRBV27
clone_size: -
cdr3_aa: CASSPDLGSGPQHF
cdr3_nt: TGTGCCAGCAGTCCGGACCTCGGATCGGGTCCCCAGCATTTT

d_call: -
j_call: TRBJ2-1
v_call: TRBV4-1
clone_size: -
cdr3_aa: CASSQDHTLTYNEQFF
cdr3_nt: TGCGCCAGCAGCCAAGATCACACCTTGACCTACAATGAGCAGTTCTTC

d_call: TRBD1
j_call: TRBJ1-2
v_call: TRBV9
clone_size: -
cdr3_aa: CASSVGSGGSGYTF
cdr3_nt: TGTGCCAGCAGCGTAGGTTCAGGGGGCTCTGGCTACACCTTC

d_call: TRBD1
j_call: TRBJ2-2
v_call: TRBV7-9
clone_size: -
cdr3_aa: CASRSPVGTDGELFF
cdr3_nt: TGTGCCAGCAGATCCCCCGTGGGGACAGACGGGGAGCTGTTTTTT

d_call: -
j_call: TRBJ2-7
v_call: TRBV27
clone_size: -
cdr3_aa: CASSLVGGGLEQYF
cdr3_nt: TGTGCCAGCAGTTTAGTGGGAGGGGGGCTGGAGCAGTACTTC

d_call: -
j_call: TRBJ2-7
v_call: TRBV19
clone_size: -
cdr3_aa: CASSIAPRGHSYEQYF
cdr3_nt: TGTGCCAGTAGTATAGCCCCGAGGGGTCACTCCTACGAGCAGTACTTC

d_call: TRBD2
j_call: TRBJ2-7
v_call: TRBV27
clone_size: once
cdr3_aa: CASSLSPAGGLYEQYF
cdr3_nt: TGTGCCAGCAGTTTATCACCAGCGGGAGGCCTTTACGAGCAGTACTTC

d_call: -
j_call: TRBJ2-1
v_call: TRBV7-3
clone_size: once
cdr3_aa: CASSLGAGSGHNEQFF
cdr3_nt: TGTGCCAGCAGCTTAGGTGCGGGTAGTGGTCACAATGAGCAGTTCTTC

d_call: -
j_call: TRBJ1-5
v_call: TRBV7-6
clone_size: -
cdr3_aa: CASSFTPPQYETDQPQHF
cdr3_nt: TGTGCCAGCAGCTTCACGCCCCCCCAATACGAGACGGATCAGCCCCAGCATTTT

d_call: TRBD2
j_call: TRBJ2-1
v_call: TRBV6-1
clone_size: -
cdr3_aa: CASSVTGEGYNEQFF
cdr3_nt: TGTGCCAGCAGTGTTACGGGGGAGGGGTACAATGAGCAGTTCTTC

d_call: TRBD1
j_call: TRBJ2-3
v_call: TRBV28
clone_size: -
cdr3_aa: CASSPRQGTTDTQYF
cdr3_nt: TGTGCCAGCAGTCCTAGACAGGGGACCACAGATACGCAGTATTTT

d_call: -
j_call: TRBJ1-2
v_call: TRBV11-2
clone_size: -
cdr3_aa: CASSLVGRTYTF
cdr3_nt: TGTGCCAGCAGCTTAGTAGGCAGAACCTACACCTTC

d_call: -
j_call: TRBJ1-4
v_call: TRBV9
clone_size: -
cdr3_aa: CASSEGQNEKLFF
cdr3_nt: TGTGCCAGCAGCGAAGGACAGAATGAAAAACTGTTTTTT

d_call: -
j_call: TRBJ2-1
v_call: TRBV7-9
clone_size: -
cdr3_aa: CASSLGYWGNDEQFF
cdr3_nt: TGTGCCAGCAGCTTAGGGTATTGGGGGAACGATGAGCAGTTCTTC

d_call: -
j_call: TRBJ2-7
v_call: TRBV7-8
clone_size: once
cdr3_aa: CASSLDAVLAYEQYF
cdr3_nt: TGTGCCAGCAGCTTAGACGCGGTCCTAGCCTACGAGCAGTACTTC

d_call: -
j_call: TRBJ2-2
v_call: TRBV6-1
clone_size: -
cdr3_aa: CASSERLLNTGELFF
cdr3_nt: TGTGCCAGCAGTGAAAGGTTGCTGAACACCGGGGAGCTGTTTTTT

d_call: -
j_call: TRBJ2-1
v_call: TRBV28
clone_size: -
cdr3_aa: CASTPGAVYNEQFF
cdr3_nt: TGTGCCAGCACTCCGGGGGCGGTATACAATGAGCAGTTCTTC

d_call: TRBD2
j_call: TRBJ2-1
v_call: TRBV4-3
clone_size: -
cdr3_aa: CASSQPAGDNEQFF
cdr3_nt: TGCGCCAGCAGCCAGCCCGCGGGGGACAATGAGCAGTTCTTC

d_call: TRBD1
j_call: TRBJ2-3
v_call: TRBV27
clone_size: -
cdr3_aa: CASSLTGMPDTQYF
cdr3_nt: TGTGCCAGCAGCCTGACAGGGATGCCAGATACGCAGTATTTT

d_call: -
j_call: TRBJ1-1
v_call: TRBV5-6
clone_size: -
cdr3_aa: CASSLGESSEAFF
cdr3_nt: TGTGCCAGCAGCTTGGGGGAGAGCTCTGAAGCTTTCTTT

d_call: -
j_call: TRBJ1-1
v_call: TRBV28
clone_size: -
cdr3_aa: CASSFDEGGRTEAFF
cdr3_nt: TGTGCCAGCAGTTTCGACGAGGGGGGGCGTACTGAAGCTTTCTTT

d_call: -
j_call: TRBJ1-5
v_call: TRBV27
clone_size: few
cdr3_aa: CASSFAGENQPQHF
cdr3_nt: TGTGCCAGCAGTTTTGCAGGAGAGAATCAGCCCCAGCATTTT

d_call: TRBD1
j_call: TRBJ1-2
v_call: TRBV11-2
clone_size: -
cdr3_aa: CASSYGTERANYGYTF
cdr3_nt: TGTGCCAGCAGCTACGGGACAGAGAGGGCTAACTATGGCTACACCTTC

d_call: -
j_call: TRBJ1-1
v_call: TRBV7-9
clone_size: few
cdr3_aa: CASRPQVGDTEAFF
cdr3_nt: TGTGCCAGCAGGCCCCAGGTCGGCGACACTGAAGCTTTCTTT

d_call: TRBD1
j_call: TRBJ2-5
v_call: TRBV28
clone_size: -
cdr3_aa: CASSSTDRVRETQYF
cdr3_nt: TGTGCCAGCAGTTCAACGGACAGGGTGCGAGAGACCCAGTACTTC

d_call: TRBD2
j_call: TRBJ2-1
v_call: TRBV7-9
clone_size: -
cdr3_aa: CAIHAATSGESYNEQFF
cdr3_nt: TGTGCCATCCACGCTGCGACTAGCGGGGAATCCTACAATGAGCAGTTCTTC

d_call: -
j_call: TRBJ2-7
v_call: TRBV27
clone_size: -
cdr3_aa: CASSLYSSPTIYEQYF
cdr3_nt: TGTGCCAGCAGTTTATATAGCTCCCCGACTATTTACGAGCAGTACTTC

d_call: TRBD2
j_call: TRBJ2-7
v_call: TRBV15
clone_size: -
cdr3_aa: CATSRAFFGLAGDEQYF
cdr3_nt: TGTGCCACCAGCAGAGCCTTCTTTGGACTAGCGGGAGACGAGCAGTACTTC

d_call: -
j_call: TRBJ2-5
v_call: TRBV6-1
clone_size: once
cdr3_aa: CASSEAFRALGETQYF
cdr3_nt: TGTGCCAGCAGTGAAGCTTTCAGGGCGTTAGGAGAGACCCAGTACTTC

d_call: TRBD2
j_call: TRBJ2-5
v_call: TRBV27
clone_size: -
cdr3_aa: CASSSSGRAQETQYF
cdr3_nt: TGTGCCAGCAGTTCTAGCGGGAGGGCTCAAGAGACCCAGTACTTC

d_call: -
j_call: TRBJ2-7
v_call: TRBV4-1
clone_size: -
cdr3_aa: CASSLGGPKGEQYF
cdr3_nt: TGCGCCAGCAGCCTCGGAGGGCCGAAGGGCGAGCAGTACTTC

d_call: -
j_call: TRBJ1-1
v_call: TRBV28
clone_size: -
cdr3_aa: CASSPTGVGTEAFF
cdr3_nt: TGTGCCAGCAGCCCTACGGGTGTGGGAACTGAAGCTTTCTTT

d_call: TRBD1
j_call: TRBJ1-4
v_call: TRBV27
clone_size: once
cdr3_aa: CASSSGQVRNEKLFF
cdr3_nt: TGTGCCAGCAGTTCCGGACAGGTTCGCAATGAAAAACTGTTTTTT

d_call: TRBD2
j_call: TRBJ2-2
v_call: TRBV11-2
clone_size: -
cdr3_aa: CATWGASGWNTGELFF
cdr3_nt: TGTGCCACCTGGGGGGCTAGCGGGTGGAACACCGGGGAGCTGTTTTTT

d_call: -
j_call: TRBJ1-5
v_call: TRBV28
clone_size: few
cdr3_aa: CASSLLTGTRNQPQHF
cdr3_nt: TGTGCCAGCAGTTTATTGACCGGGACCCGCAATCAGCCCCAGCATTTT

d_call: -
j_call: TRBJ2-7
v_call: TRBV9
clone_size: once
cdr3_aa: CASSVDHTRDPYEQYF
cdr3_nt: TGTGCCAGCAGCGTAGATCACACAAGAGATCCCTACGAGCAGTACTTC

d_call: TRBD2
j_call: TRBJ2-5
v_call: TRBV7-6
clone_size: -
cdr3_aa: CASSTRTSGRQTQYF
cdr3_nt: TGTGCCAGCAGCACCAGGACTAGCGGGAGACAGACCCAGTACTTC

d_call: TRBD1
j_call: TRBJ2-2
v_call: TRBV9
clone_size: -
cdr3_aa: CASSRAGTGGTGELFF
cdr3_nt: TGTGCCAGCAGCCGTGCAGGGACAGGGGGCACCGGGGAGCTGTTTTTT

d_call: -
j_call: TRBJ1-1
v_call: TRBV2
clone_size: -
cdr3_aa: CASSPSLITEAFF
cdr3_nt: TGTGCCAGCAGTCCCAGTCTAATAACTGAAGCTTTCTTT

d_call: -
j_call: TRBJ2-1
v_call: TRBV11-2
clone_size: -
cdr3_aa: CASSIAADTSLLGNEQFF
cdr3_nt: TGTGCCAGCAGCATAGCCGCAGACACTAGTTTATTGGGCAATGAGCAGTTCTTC

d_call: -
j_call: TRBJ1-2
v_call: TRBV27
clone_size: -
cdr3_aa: CASSRGGIGYTF
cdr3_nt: TGTGCCAGCTCCCGGGGGGGGATCGGCTACACCTTC

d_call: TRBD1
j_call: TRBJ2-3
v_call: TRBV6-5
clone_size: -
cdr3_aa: CASSYSGGQGADTQYF
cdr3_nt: TGTGCCAGCAGTTACTCAGGGGGACAGGGGGCAGATACGCAGTATTTT

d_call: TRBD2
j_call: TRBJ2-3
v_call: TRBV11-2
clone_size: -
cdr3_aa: CASSLLAGGADTQYF
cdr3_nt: TGTGCCAGCAGCTTACTAGCGGGAGGTGCAGATACGCAGTATTTT

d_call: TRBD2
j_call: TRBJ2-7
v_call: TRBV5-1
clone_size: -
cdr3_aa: CATRNDGREQYF
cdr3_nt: TGCGCCACCAGAAACGACGGGAGGGAGCAGTACTTC

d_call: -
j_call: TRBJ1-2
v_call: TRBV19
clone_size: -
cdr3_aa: CASSLGPGYGYTF
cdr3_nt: TGTGCCAGTTCGTTGGGGCCGGGCTATGGCTACACCTTC

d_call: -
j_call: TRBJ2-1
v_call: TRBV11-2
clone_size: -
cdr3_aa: CASSLDYHNEQFF
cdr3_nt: TGTGCCAGCAGTTTAGACTACCACAATGAGCAGTTCTTC

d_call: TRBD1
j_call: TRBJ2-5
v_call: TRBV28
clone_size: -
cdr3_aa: CASRQDRGETQYF
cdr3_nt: TGTGCCAGCAGACAGGACAGGGGAGAGACCCAGTACTTC

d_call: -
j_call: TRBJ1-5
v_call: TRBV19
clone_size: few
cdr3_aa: CASSIRDYNQPQHF
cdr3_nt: TGTGCCAGTAGTATACGGGACTACAATCAGCCCCAGCATTTT

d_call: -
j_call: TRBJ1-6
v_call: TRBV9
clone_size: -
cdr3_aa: CASSKGGTVKDSPLHF
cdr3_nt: TGTGCCAGCAGCAAAGGGGGGACGGTAAAGGATTCACCCCTCCACTTT

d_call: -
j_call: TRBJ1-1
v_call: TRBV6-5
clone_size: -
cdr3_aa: CASSYSGRATEAFF
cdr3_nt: TGTGCCAGCAGTTACTCCGGAAGAGCCACTGAAGCTTTCTTT

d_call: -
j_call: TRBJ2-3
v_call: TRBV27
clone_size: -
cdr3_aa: CASSFRDTDTQYF
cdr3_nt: TGTGCCAGCAGTTTCAGGGACACAGATACGCAGTATTTT

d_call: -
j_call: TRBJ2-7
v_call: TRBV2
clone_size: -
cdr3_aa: CASKTGRGGEQYF
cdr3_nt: TGTGCCAGCAAGACAGGACGTGGGGGGGAGCAGTACTTC

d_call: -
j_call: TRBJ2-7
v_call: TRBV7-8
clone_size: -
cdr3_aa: CASSLVGGTNSYEQYF
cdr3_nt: TGTGCCAGCAGCTTAGTAGGGGGGACTAACTCCTACGAGCAGTACTTC

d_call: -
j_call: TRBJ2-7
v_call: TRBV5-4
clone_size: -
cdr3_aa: CASSLDRVPYEQYF
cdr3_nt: TGTGCCAGCAGCTTGGACAGGGTGCCCTACGAGCAGTACTTC

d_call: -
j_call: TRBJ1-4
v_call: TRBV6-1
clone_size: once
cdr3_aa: CASSELFLARDLGKLFF
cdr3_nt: TGTGCCAGCAGTGAACTTTTCCTCGCGCGGGATCTCGGGAAACTGTTTTTT